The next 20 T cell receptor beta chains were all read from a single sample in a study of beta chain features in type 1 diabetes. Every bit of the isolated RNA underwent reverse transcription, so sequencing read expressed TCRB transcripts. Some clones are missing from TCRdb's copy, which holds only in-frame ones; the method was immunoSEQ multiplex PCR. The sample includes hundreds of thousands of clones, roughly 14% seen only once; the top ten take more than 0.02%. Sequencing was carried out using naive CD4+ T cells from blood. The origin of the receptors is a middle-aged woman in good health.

The CDR3, as DNA: TGTGCCAGCAGCTTACTGACAGGGGTTCTTCTAGCCAAAAACATTCAGTACTTC. This sequence encodes CASSLLTGVLLAKNIQYF. The V gene is TRBV13, the J gene TRBJ2-4; TRBD1 agrees at 8 bases. The CDR3 has 18 residues. CDR1 PRHDT and CDR2 FYEKMQ come from the germline V gene (reference sequence). V gave up 2 bases and J gave up 0 bases; unmatched junction bases: 9.

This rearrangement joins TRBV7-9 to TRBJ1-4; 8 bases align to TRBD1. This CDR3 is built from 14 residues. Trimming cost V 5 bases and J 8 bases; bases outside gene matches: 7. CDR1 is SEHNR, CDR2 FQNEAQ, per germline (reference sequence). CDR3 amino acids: CASSPGQGREKLFF. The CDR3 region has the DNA TGTGCCAGCAGCCCCGGACAGGGTAGAGAAAAACTGTTTTTT.

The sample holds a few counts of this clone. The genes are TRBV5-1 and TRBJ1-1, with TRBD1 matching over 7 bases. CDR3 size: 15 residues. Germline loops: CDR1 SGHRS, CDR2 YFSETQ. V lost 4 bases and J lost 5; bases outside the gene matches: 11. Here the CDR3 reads CASSPGGQGGTEAFF. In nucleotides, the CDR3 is TGCGCCAGCAGCCCGGGGGGGCAGGGGGGAACTGAAGCTTTCTTT. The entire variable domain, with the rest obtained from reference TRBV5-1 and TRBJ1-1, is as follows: KAGVTQTPRYLIKTRGQQVTLSCSPISGHRSVSWYQQTPGQGLQFLFEYFSETQRNKGNFPGRFSGRQFSNSRSEMNVSTLELGDSALYLCASSPGGQGGTEAFFGQGTRLTVV.

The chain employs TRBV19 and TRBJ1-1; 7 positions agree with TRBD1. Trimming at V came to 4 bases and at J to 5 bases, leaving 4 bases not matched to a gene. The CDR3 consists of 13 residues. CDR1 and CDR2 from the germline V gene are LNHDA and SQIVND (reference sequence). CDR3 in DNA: TGTGCCAGTAGTACCCAGGGACAGACTGAAGCTTTCTTT. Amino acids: CASSTQGQTEAFF.

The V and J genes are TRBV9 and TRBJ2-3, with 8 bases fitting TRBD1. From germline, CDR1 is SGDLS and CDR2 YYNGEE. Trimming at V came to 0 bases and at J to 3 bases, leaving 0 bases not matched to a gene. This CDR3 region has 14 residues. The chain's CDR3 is CASSVGDRTDTQYF. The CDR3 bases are TGTGCCAGCAGCGTAGGGGACAGGACAGATACGCAGTATTTT.

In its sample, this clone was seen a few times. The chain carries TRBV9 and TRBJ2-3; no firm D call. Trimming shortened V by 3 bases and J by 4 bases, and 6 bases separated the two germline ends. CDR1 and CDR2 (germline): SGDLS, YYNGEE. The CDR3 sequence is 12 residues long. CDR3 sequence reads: CASSAAADTQYF. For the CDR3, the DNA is TGTGCCAGCAGCGCCGCGGCAGATACGCAGTATTTT. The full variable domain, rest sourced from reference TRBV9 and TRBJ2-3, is DSGVTQTPKHLITATGQRVTLRCSPRSGDLSVYWYQQSLDQGLQFLIQYYNGEERAKGNILERFSAQQFPDLHSELNLSSLELGDSALYFCASSAAADTQYFGPGTRLTVL.

The CDR3 is CASTLSGNTIYF. For the CDR3, the DNA is TGTGCCAGCACCCTCTCTGGAAACACCATATATTTT. This chain joins TRBV11-2 and TRBJ1-3; no reliable D call. Germline V gene sequence: CDR1 SGHAT, CDR2 FQNNGV. V gave up 7 bases and J gave up 0 bases, with 4 bases separating them. This CDR3 contains 12 residues.

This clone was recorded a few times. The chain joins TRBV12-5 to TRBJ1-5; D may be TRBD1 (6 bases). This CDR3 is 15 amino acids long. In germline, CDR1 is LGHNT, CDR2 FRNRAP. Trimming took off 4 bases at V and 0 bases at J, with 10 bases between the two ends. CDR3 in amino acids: CASGSTGYSNQPQHF. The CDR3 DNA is TGTGCTAGTGGTTCAACAGGGTATAGCAATCAGCCCCAGCATTTT.

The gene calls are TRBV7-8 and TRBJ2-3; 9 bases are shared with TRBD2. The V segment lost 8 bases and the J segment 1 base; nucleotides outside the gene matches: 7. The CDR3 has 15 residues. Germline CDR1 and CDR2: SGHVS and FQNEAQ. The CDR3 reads CASQLSGGGTDTQYF. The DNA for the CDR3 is TGTGCCAGCCAACTTAGCGGGGGAGGCACAGATACGCAGTATTTT. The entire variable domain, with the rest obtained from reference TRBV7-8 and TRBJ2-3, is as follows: GAGVSQSPRYKVAKRGQDVALRCDPISGHVSLFWYQQALGQGPEFLTYFQNEAQLDKSGLPSDRFFAERPEGSVSTLKIQRTQQEDSAVYLCASQLSGGGTDTQYFGPGTRLTVL.

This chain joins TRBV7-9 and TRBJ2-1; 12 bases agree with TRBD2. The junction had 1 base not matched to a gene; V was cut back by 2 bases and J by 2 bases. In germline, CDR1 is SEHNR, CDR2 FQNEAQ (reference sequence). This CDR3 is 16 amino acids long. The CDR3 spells CASSLRLAGAYNEQFF. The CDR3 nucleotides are TGTGCCAGCAGCTTAAGACTAGCGGGGGCCTACAATGAGCAGTTCTTC.

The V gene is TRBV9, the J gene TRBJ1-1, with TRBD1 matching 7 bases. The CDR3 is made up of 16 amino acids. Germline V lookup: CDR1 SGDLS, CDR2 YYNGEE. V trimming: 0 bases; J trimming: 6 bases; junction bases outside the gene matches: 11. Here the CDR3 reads CASSVGNRGLEAEAFF. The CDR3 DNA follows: TGTGCCAGCAGCGTAGGGAACAGGGGTTTGGAAGCTGAAGCTTTCTTT. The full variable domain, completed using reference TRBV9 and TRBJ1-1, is DSGVTQTPKHLITATGQRVTLRCSPRSGDLSVYWYQQSLDQGLQFLIQYYNGEERAKGNILERFSAQQFPDLHSELNLSSLELGDSALYFCASSVGNRGLEAEAFFGQGTRLTVV.

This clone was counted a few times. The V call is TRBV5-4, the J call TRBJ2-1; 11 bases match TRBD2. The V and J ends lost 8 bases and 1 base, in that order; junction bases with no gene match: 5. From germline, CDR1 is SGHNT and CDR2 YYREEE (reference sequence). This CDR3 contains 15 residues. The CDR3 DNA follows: TGTGCCAGTAGCGGGGGGGCGGGGTCCTACAATGAGCAGTTCTTC. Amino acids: CASSGGAGSYNEQFF.

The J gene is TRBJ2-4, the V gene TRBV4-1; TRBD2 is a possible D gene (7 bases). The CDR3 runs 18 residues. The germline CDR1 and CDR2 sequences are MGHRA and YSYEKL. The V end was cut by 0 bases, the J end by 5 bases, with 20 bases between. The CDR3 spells CASSQDMGGGGSQNIQYF. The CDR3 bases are TGCGCCAGCAGCCAAGATATGGGGGGAGGGGGTAGCCAAAACATTCAGTACTTC.

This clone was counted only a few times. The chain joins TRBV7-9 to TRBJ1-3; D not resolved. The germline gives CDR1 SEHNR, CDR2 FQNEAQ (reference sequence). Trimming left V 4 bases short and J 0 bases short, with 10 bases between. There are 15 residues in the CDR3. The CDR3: CASSSAGSSGNTIYF. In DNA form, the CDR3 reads TGTGCCAGCAGCTCCGCAGGAAGCTCTGGAAACACCATATATTTT.

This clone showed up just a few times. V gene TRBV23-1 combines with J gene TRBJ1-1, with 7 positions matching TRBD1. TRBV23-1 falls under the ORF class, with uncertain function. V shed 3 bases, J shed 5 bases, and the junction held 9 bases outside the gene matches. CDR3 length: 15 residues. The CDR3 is CASSHLSRGRTEAFF. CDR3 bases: TGCGCCAGCAGTCACTTGAGCAGGGGGAGGACTGAAGCTTTCTTT.

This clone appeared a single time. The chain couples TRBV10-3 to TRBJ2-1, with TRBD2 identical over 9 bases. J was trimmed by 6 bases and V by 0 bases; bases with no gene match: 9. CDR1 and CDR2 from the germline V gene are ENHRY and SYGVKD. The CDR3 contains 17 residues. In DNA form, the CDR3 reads TGTGCCATCAGTGAGTCGGCGGGCGGGGGGGCGGTCAATGAGCAGTTCTTC. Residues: CAISESAGGGAVNEQFF.

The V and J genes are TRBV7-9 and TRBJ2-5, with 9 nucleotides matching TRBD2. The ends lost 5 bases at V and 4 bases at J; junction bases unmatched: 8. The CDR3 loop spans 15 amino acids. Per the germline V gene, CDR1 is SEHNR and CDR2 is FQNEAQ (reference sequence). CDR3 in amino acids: CASSPPSAGGETQYF. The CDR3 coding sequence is TGTGCCAGCAGCCCGCCTTCAGCGGGGGGAGAGACCCAGTACTTC.

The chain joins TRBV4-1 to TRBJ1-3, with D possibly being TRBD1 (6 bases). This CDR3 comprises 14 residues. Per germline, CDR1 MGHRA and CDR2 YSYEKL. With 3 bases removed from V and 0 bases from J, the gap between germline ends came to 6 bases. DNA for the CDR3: TGCGCCAGCAGCCACAGGGGCTCTGGAAACACCATATATTTT. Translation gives CASSHRGSGNTIYF.

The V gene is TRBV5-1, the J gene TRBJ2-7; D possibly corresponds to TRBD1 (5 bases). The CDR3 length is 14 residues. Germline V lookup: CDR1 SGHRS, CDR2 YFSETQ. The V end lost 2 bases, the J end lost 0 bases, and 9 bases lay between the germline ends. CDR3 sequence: CASSFETDSYEQYF. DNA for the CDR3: TGCGCCAGCAGCTTCGAGACAGACTCCTACGAGCAGTACTTC. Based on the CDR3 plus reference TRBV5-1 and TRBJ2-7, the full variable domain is KAGVTQTPRYLIKTRGQQVTLSCSPISGHRSVSWYQQTPGQGLQFLFEYFSETQRNKGNFPGRFSGRQFSNSRSEMNVSTLELGDSALYLCASSFETDSYEQYFGPGTRLTVT.

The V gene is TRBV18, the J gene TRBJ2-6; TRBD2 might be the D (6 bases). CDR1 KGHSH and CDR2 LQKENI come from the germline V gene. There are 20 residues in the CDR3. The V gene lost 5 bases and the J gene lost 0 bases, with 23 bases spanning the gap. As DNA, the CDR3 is TGTGCCAGCTCATACCTCAAGGGGACTGCCAGTTACTCTGGGGCCAACGTCCTGACTTTC. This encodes CASSYLKGTASYSGANVLTF.